The 6 T cell receptor beta chains in this list originate from one sample, sequenced in a study of T cells expressing NK-cell markers. Reprocessing the 5' RACE reads, TCRdb reports a single entry for every CDR3 protein and omits DNA. The sample features about half a million distinct CDR3 sequences, with over 1.3% in its top ten. The sample consisted of blood T cells: a sorted CD56 or NKG2C T cell subset, CD4+ or CD8+ T cells, or bulk PBMC T cells (not recorded which). The receptors shown here come from a woman aged 45-65 years in good health.

This sequence joins TRBV12-3 or TRBV12-4 and TRBJ2-1; TCRdb lists TRBD2, though no DNA is available to test this call. CDR3 length: 16 amino acids. This CDR3 is CASTPFLAGAYNEQFF.

The J gene is TRBJ1-3, the V gene TRBV7-6. Germline loops: CDR1 SGHVS, CDR2 FNYEAQ. This CDR3 is built from 14 residues. CDR3 region: CASSPSQGGNTIYF.

This CDR3 reads CASPGTGLETQYF. The chain joins TRBV21-1 to TRBJ2-5; the TCRdb call, TRBD1, lacks DNA for checking. TRBV21-1 corresponds to a pseudogene. The length of the CDR3 is 13 residues.

The V call is TRBV11-2, the J call TRBJ1-3; TCRdb lists TRBD1, though no DNA is available to test this call. The germline CDR1 and CDR2 sequences are SGHAT and FQNNGV. The CDR3 is made up of 16 amino acids. Here the CDR3 reads CASSSRDSFSGNTIYF. Full variable domain (remainder filled in from reference TRBV11-2 and TRBJ1-3): EAGVAQSPRYKIIEKRQSVAFWCNPISGHATLYWYQQILGQGPKLLIQFQNNGVVDDSQLPKDRFSAERLKGVDSTLKIQPAKLEDSAVYLCASSSRDSFSGNTIYFGEGSWLTVV.

The V and J genes are TRBV5-1 and TRBJ2-2; TCRdb designates TRBD2, a call that cannot be tested without DNA. Germline V gene lookup returns CDR1 SGHRS and CDR2 YFSETQ. The CDR3 totals 17 residues. CDR3 protein: CASSLMSSGANTGELFF.

J is TRBJ2-2 and V is TRBV25-1. Germline V gene sequence: CDR1 MGHDK, CDR2 SYGVNS. The length of the CDR3 is 13 residues. The CDR3 spells CASSGMWTGELFF.